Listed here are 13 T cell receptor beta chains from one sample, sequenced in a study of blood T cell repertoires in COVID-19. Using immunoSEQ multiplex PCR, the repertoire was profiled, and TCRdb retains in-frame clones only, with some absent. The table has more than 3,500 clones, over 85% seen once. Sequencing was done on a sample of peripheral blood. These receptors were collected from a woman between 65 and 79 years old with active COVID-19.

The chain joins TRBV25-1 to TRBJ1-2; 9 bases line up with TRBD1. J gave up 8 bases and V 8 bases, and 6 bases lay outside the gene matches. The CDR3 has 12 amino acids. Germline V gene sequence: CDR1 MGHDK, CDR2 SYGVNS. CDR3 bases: TGTGCCAGCGGCGGGACAGGGAGCGGCTACACCTTC. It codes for CASGGTGSGYTF.

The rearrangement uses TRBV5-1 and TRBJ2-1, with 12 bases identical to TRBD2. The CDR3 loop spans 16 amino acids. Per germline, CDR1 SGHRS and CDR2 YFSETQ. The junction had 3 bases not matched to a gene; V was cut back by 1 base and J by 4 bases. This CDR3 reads CASSLLGTSGYNEQFF. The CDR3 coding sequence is TGCGCCAGCAGCTTGCTCGGGACTAGCGGGTACAATGAGCAGTTCTTC.

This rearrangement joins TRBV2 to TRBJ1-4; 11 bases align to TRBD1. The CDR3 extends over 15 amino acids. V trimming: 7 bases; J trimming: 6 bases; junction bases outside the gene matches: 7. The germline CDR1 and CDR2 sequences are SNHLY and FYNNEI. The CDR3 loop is CASIPGQGVDEKLFF. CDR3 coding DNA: TGTGCCAGCATCCCGGGACAGGGGGTTGATGAAAAACTGTTTTTT.

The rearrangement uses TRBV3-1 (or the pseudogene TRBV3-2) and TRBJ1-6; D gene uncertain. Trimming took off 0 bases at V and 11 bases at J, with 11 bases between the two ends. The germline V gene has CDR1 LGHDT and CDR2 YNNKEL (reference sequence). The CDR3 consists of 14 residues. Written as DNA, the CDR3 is TGTGCCAGCAGCCAAGATAACCTCGGGACACCCCTCCACTTT. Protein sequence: CASSQDNLGTPLHF.

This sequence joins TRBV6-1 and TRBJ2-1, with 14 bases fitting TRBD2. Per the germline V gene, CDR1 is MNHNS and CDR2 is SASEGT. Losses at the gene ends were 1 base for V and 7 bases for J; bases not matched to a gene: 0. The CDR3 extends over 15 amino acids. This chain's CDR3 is CASSEGTSGGNEQFF. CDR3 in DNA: TGTGCCAGCAGTGAAGGGACTAGCGGGGGGAATGAGCAGTTCTTC.

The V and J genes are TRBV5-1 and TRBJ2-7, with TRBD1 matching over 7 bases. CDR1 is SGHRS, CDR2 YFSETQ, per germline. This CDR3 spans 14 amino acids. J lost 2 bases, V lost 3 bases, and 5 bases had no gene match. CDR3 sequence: CASSSGTAAYEQYF. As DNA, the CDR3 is TGCGCCAGCAGCTCGGGGACAGCCGCCTACGAGCAGTACTTC.

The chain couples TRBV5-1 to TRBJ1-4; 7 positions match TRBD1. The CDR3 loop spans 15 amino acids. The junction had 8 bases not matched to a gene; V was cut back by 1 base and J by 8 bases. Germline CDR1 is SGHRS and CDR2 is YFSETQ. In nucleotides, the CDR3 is TGCGCCAGCAGCTTGTTAACGCAGGGACAGGAAAAACTGTTTTTT. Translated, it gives CASSLLTQGQEKLFF.

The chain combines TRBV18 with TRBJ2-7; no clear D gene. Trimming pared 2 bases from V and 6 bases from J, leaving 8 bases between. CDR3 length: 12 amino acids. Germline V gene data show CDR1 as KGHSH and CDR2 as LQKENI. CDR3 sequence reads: CASSPGAGEQYF. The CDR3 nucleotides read TGTGCCAGCTCACCAGGTGCAGGCGAGCAGTACTTC.

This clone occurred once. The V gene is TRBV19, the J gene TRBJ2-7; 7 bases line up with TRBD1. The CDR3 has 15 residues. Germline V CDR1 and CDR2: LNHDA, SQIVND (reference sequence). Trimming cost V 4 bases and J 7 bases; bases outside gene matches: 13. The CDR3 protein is CASSNRDRSFWEQYF. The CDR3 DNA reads TGTGCCAGTAGTAACCGGGACAGATCTTTTTGGGAGCAGTACTTC.

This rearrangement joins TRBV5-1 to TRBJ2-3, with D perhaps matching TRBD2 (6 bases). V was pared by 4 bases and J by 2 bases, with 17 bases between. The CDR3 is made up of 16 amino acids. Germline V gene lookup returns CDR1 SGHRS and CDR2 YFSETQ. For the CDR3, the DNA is TGCGCCAGCAGCCCCACGGGAGATGCGTACACAGATACGCAGTATTTT. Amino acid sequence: CASSPTGDAYTDTQYF.

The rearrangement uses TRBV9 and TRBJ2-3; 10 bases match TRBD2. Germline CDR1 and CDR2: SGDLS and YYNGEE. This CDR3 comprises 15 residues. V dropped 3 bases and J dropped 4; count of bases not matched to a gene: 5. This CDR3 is CASSAGAGGPDTQYF. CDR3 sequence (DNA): TGTGCCAGCAGCGCCGGAGCGGGGGGGCCAGATACGCAGTATTTT.

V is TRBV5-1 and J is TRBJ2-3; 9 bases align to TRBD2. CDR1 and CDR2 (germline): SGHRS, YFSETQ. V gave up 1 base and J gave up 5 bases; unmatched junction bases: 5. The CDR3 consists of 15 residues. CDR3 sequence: CASSLLRGGIDTQYF. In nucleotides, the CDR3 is TGCGCCAGCAGCTTGTTGCGGGGGGGCATAGATACGCAGTATTTT.

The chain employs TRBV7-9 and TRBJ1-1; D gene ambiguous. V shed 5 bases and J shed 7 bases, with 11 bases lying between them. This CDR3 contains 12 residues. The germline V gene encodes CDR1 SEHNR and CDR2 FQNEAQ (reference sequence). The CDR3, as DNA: TGTGCCAGCAGCCAACAGCCGATTGAAGCTTTCTTT. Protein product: CASSQQPIEAFF. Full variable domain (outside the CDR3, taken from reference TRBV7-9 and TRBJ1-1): DTGVSQNPRHKITKRGQNVTFRCDPISEHNRLYWYRQTLGQGPEFLTYFQNEAQLEKSRLLSDRFSAERPKGSFSTLEIQRTEQGDSAMYLCASSQQPIEAFFGQGTRLTVV.